The 25 T cell receptor beta chains given below trace back to one sample, sequenced in a study of T cell responses to AZD1222 COVID-19 vaccine. Assay: immunoSEQ multiplex PCR; the TCRdb copy retains only in-frame clones and omits some. The data show 200,000 to 250,000 clones, 94% seen once. The material sequenced was peripheral blood, taken 28 days after the second dose of the MenACWY control vaccine. All receptors come from an adult who received the MenACWY meningococcal vaccine as a control.

This chain connects TRBV5-5 to TRBJ2-1, with 7 bases aligning to TRBD2. Germline V gene data show CDR1 as SGHKS and CDR2 as YYEKEE (reference sequence). CDR3 length: 19 amino acids. J gave up 4 bases and V 1 base, and 17 bases lay outside the gene matches. CDR3 loop: CASSLSGEEPYTPYNEQFF. The DNA for the CDR3 is TGTGCCAGCAGCTTGAGCGGGGAGGAACCATATACTCCTTACAATGAGCAGTTCTTC.

The chain carries TRBV6-5 and TRBJ1-5; no reliable D call. V lost 5 bases and J 4 bases, leaving 0 bases between the germline ends. There are 10 residues in the CDR3. The germline gives CDR1 MNHEY, CDR2 SVGAGI. The CDR3 DNA follows: TGTGCCAGCAGTAATCAGCCCCAGCATTTT. Protein: CASSNQPQHF.

This clone occurred once. The chain links TRBV5-8 to TRBJ1-5; no clear D gene. CDR3 length: 15 amino acids. V lost 1 base and J lost 3, with 11 bases in between. Per the germline V gene, CDR1 is SGHTS and CDR2 is YDEGEE. CDR3 loop: CASSLTVSSNQPQHF. CDR3 sequence (DNA): TGTGCCAGCAGCTTGACCGTCAGCTCCAATCAGCCCCAGCATTTT.

The chain couples TRBV6-4 to TRBJ1-1; possibly TRBD1 for D (5 bases). The V end lost 5 bases, the J end lost 8 bases, and 15 bases lay between the germline ends. Looked up from germline, CDR1 is MRHNA and CDR2 is SNTAGT. The CDR3 spans 13 residues. The chain's CDR3 is CASSQGSGGEAFF. Written as DNA, the CDR3 is TGTGCCAGCAGTCAGGGAAGTGGAGGAGAAGCTTTCTTT.

This clone was counted once. This chain links TRBV27 with TRBJ2-7; 8 positions agree with TRBD1. The germline CDR1 and CDR2 sequences are MNHEY and SMNVEV (reference sequence). The CDR3 extends over 13 amino acids. The ends lost 7 bases at V and 5 bases at J; junction bases unmatched: 7. In DNA, the CDR3 is TGTGCCAGCACCCCGACAGGGGTCAACGAGCAGTACTTC. It translates to CASTPTGVNEQYF.

The chain is built from TRBV6-5 and TRBJ1-6; D remains unclear. Per the germline V gene, CDR1 is MNHEY and CDR2 is SVGAGI. The CDR3 sequence is 14 residues long. V lost 4 bases, J lost 7 bases, and 11 bases lay in between. CDR3 loop: CASSWGNRNSPLHF. The CDR3 bases are TGTGCCAGCAGTTGGGGAAATAGGAATTCACCCCTCCACTTT.

CDR3 in amino acids: CASSFQVGGTEAFF. The CDR3 DNA sequence: TGTGCCAGCAGTTTCCAGGTGGGGGGCACTGAAGCTTTCTTT. J is TRBJ1-1 and V is TRBV27; weak D call: TRBD1 (5 bases). Germline V gene sequence: CDR1 MNHEY, CDR2 SMNVEV (reference sequence). V was shortened by 3 bases and J by 4 bases, with 12 bases between the two germline ends. This CDR3 is 14 amino acids long.

The genes are TRBV18 and TRBJ2-7; D is possibly TRBD1 or TRBD2 (5 bases each). Trimming stripped 2 bases from V and 11 bases from J, with 13 bases between. Germline V lookup: CDR1 KGHSH, CDR2 LQKENI. The CDR3 consists of 12 residues. CDR3 nucleotide sequence: TGTGCCAGCTCACCAGGGACCGGATGGGAGTACTTC. Translated: CASSPGTGWEYF.

The chain joins TRBV7-9 to TRBJ1-4; D uncertain. Trimming cost V 5 bases and J 6 bases, with 19 bases left between them. Germline assignment: CDR1 SEHNR and CDR2 FQNEAQ (reference sequence). CDR3 length equals 16 residues. The CDR3 loop is CASSLGRGPAYEKLFF. The CDR3 DNA reads TGTGCCAGCAGCCTCGGTCGCGGCCCGGCATATGAAAAACTGTTTTTT.

This sequence joins TRBV4-1 and TRBJ2-6; TRBD2 might be the D (6 bases). V was pared by 0 bases and J by 3 bases, with 18 bases between. CDR3 length: 19 amino acids. Germline V gives CDR1 MGHRA, CDR2 YSYEKL. The CDR3, as DNA: TGCGCCAGCAGCCAAGATCGCGGGACCAGCGTTTTTGGGGCCAACGTCCTGACTTTC. Residues: CASSQDRGTSVFGANVLTF.

The chain recombines TRBV7-2 with TRBJ2-7; the D is unclear. Germline loops: CDR1 SGHTA, CDR2 FQGNSA. This CDR3 has 14 amino acids. Trimming left V 5 bases short and J 3 bases short, with 14 bases between. In DNA form, the CDR3 reads TGTGCCAGCAGCATACAACCCTGGGACTACGAGCAGTACTTC. Translation gives CASSIQPWDYEQYF.

This clone was seen a handful of times. The chain links TRBV7-3 to TRBJ2-1; D is unclear. Trimming left V 4 bases short and J 9 bases short, with 10 bases between. Germline assignment: CDR1 SGHTA and CDR2 FQGTGA. This CDR3 comprises 12 residues. The CDR3 bases are TGTGCCAGCAGCTCTGGGGTGGGTGAGCAGTTCTTC. Protein product: CASSSGVGEQFF.

The chain's CDR3 is CASSQKTPNEKLFF. CDR3 DNA sequence: TGCGCCAGCAGCCAAAAAACACCGAATGAAAAACTGTTTTTT. The J gene is TRBJ1-4, the V gene TRBV4-1; no firm D call. The germline V gene encodes CDR1 MGHRA and CDR2 YSYEKL. This CDR3 is built from 14 residues. V lost 2 bases to trimming and J lost 5 bases, with 9 bases between them.

This chain uses TRBV11-2 with TRBJ2-7, with D perhaps TRBD2 (5 bases). The V gene lost 6 bases and the J gene lost 0 bases, with 18 bases spanning the gap. The CDR3 runs 16 residues. Germline CDR1 reads SGHAT; CDR2 reads FQNNGV. CDR3 protein: CASSSFPLTTSYEQYF. As DNA, the CDR3 is TGTGCCAGCAGTTCGTTTCCTTTGACTACCTCCTACGAGCAGTACTTC.

This rearrangement joins TRBV6-1 to TRBJ1-1, with D perhaps matching TRBD1 (5 bases). Trimming removed 5 bases at V and 2 bases at J, with 12 bases between. CDR3 size: 14 residues. Germline values: CDR1 MNHNS, CDR2 SASEGT. Here the CDR3 reads CASSSPDSNTEAFF. The CDR3 DNA reads as TGTGCCAGCAGTTCCCCTGACAGTAACACTGAAGCTTTCTTT.

The gene calls are TRBV6-4 and TRBJ2-1; 11 positions agree with TRBD2. The CDR3 contains 14 residues. V lost 4 bases and J lost 5; bases outside the gene matches: 1. Germline values: CDR1 MRHNA, CDR2 SNTAGT. For the CDR3, the DNA is TGTGCCAGCAGTGTAGCGGGGGGGAACAATGAGCAGTTCTTC. Its protein is CASSVAGGNNEQFF.

The CDR3 protein is CASSSLGGQGGRPYEQYF. The DNA for the CDR3 is TGCGCCAGCAGCTCCCTGGGTGGACAGGGGGGTAGACCCTACGAGCAGTACTTC. The genes are TRBV5-1 and TRBJ2-7, with 10 positions matching TRBD1. J lost 2 bases, V lost 3 bases, and 14 bases had no gene match. CDR1 and CDR2 from the germline V gene are SGHRS and YFSETQ. This CDR3 comprises 18 residues. The full variable domain, its missing parts supplied by reference TRBV5-1 and TRBJ2-7, is KAGVTQTPRYLIKTRGQQVTLSCSPISGHRSVSWYQQTPGQGLQFLFEYFSETQRNKGNFPGRFSGRQFSNSRSEMNVSTLELGDSALYLCASSSLGGQGGRPYEQYFGPGTRLTVT.

The rearrangement uses TRBV5-6 and TRBJ1-3; D might be TRBD1 (5 bases). Between the trimmed V and J ends, which lost 0 bases and 2 bases, there was a span of 6 bases. Germline V gene lookup returns CDR1 SGHDT and CDR2 YYEEEE. The CDR3 runs 14 residues. CDR3 in amino acids: CASSLGDAGNTIYF. DNA for the CDR3: TGTGCCAGCAGCTTGGGGGACGCTGGAAACACCATATATTTT.

The chain has TRBV6-2 or TRBV6-3 and TRBJ2-7; D might be TRBD1 (5 bases). The CDR3 length is 14 residues. Germline-derived CDR1 and CDR2 are MNHEY and SVGEGT. The V and J ends lost 2 bases and 2 bases respectively, with 10 bases between them. In nucleotides, the CDR3 is TGTGCCAGCAGTTACGCCAGGGCAGCCTACGAGCAGTACTTC. This translates into CASSYARAAYEQYF.

This chain links TRBV7-6 with TRBJ2-1, with D tentatively TRBD2 (5 bases). This CDR3 is built from 15 residues. Germline values: CDR1 SGHVS, CDR2 FNYEAQ. V lost 0 bases and J 4 bases, leaving 10 bases between the germline ends. Here the CDR3 reads CASSLAIGEYNEQFF. As DNA, the CDR3 is TGTGCCAGCAGCTTAGCAATCGGGGAGTACAATGAGCAGTTCTTC. The full variable domain, with the rest looked up from reference TRBV7-6 and TRBJ2-1, is GAGVSQSPRYKVTKRGQDVALRCDPISGHVSLYWYRQALGQGPEFLTYFNYEAQQDKSGLPNDRFSAERPEGSISTLTIQRTEQRDSAMYRCASSLAIGEYNEQFFGPGTRLTVL.

The chain combines TRBV28 with TRBJ1-6, with D possibly matching TRBD1 (5 bases). CDR3 length: 14 amino acids. Trimming shortened V by 5 bases and J by 7 bases, and 12 bases separated the two germline ends. The germline V gene encodes CDR1 MDHEN and CDR2 SYDVKM. The CDR3 DNA follows: TGTGCCAGCAGTCTTTCAGGGTCCAATTCACCCCTCCACTTT. Encoded protein: CASSLSGSNSPLHF.

This rearrangement joins TRBV6-5 to TRBJ2-7, with a weak D call TRBD1 (6 bases). Trimming took off 0 bases at V and 3 bases at J, with 9 bases between the two ends. The germline V gene has CDR1 MNHEY and CDR2 SVGAGI. CDR3 length: 14 residues. CDR3 sequence: CASSYSVQGYEQYF. The CDR3 region has the DNA TGTGCCAGCAGTTACTCGGTACAGGGCTACGAGCAGTACTTC.

This chain uses TRBV5-1 with TRBJ2-1, with 9 positions matching TRBD1. Germline CDR1 is SGHRS and CDR2 is YFSETQ. The CDR3 length is 17 residues. V lost 0 bases and J lost 3; bases outside the gene matches: 7. The CDR3 region is CASSLASGTGNYNEQFF. The CDR3 DNA reads TGCGCCAGCAGCTTGGCCTCCGGGACAGGGAACTACAATGAGCAGTTCTTC. The full variable domain, its missing parts supplied by reference TRBV5-1 and TRBJ2-1, is KAGVTQTPRYLIKTRGQQVTLSCSPISGHRSVSWYQQTPGQGLQFLFEYFSETQRNKGNFPGRFSGRQFSNSRSEMNVSTLELGDSALYLCASSLASGTGNYNEQFFGPGTRLTVL.

V and J are TRBV27 and TRBJ1-1; D remains ambiguous. The germline gives CDR1 MNHEY, CDR2 SMNVEV (reference sequence). The CDR3 consists of 14 residues. With 6 bases removed from V and 0 bases from J, the gap between germline ends came to 11 bases. The CDR3: CASRGLSLNTEAFF. The DNA for the CDR3 is TGTGCCAGCAGAGGTTTATCCTTGAACACTGAAGCTTTCTTT.

The rearrangement links TRBV4-2 to TRBJ1-1, with D unclear. This CDR3 spans 12 amino acids. The V gene lost 1 base and the J gene lost 1 base, with 1 base spanning the gap. Looked up from germline, CDR1 is LGHNA and CDR2 is YNFKEQ. DNA of the CDR3: TGTGCCAGCAGCCAAGGGAACACTGAAGCTTTCTTT. It codes for CASSQGNTEAFF.